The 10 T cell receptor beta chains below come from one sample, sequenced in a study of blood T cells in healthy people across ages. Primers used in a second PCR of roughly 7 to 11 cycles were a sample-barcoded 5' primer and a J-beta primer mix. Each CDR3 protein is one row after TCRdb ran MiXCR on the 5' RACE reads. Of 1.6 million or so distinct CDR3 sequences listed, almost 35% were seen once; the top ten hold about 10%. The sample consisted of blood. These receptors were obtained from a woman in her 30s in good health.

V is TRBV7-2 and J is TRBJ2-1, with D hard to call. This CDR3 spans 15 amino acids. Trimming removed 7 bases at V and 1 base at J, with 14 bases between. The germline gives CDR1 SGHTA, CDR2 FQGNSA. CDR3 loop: CASTPYPGSYNEQFF. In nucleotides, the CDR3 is TGTGCCAGCACCCCCTATCCCGGGTCCTACAATGAGCAGTTCTTC. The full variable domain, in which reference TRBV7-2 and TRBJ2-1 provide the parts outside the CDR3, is GAGVSQSPSNKVTEKGKDVELRCDPISGHTALYWYRQSLGQGLEFLIYFQGNSAPDKSGLPSDRFSAERTGGSVSTLTIQRTQQEDSAVYLCASTPYPGSYNEQFFGPGTRLTVL.

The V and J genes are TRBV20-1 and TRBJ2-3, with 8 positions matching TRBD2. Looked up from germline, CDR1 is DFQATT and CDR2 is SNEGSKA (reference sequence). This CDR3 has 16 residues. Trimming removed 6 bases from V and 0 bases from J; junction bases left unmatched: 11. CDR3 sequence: CSAGLFSGASTDTQYF. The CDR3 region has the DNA TGCAGTGCCGGCCTGTTTAGCGGGGCTAGCACAGATACGCAGTATTTT.

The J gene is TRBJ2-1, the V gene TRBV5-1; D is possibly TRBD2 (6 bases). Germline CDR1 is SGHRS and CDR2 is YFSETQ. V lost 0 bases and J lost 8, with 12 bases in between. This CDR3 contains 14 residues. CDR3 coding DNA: TGCGCCAGCAGCTTGGGGCAGGGAGGTCATGAGCAGTTCTTC. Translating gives CASSLGQGGHEQFF.

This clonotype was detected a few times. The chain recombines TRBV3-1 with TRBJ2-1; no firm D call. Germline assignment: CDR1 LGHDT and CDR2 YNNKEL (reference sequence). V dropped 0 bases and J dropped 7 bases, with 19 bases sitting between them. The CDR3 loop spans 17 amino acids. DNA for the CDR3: TGTGCCAGCAGCCAAGATGTTGTCGACGGTAGACCTAATGAGCAGTTCTTC. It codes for CASSQDVVDGRPNEQFF.

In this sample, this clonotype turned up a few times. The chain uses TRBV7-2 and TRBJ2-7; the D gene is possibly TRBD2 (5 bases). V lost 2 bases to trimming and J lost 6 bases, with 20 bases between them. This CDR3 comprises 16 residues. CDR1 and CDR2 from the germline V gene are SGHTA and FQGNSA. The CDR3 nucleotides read TGTGCCAGCAGCTTAAGTCGATTCGGGGTACAACTCGAGCAGTACTTC. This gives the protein CASSLSRFGVQLEQYF.

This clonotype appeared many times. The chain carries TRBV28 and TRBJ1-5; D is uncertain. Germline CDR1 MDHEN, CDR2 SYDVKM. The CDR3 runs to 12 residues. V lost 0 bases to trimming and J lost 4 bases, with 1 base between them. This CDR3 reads CASSLWNQPQHF. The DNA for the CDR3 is TGTGCCAGCAGTTTATGGAATCAGCCCCAGCATTTT. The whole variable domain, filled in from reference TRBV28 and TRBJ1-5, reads DVKVTQSSRYLVKRTGEKVFLECVQDMDHENMFWYRQDPGLGLRLIYFSYDVKMKEKGDIPEGYSVSREKKERFSLILESASTNQTSMYLCASSLWNQPQHFGDGTRLSIL.

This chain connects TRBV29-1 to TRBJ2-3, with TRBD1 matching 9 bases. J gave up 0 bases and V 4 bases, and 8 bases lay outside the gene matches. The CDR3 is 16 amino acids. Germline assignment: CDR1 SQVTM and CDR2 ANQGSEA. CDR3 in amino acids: CSVAGQGFSSTDTQYF. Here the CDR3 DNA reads TGCAGCGTTGCGGGACAGGGATTTTCTAGCACAGATACGCAGTATTTT.

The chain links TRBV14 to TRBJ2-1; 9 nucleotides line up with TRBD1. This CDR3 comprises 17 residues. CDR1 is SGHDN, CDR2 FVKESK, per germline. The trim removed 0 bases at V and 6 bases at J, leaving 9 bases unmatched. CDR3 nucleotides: TGTGCCAGCAGCCAAGAGGTGGGACAGGGACTAATCAATGAGCAGTTCTTC. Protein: CASSQEVGQGLINEQFF.

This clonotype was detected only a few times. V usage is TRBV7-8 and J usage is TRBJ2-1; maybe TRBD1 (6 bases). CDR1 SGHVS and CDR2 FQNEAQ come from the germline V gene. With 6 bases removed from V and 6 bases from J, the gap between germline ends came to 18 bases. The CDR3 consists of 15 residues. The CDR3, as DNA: TGTGCCAGCAGTCGACTACAGGGCGCCCTCAATGAGCAGTTCTTC. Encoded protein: CASSRLQGALNEQFF.

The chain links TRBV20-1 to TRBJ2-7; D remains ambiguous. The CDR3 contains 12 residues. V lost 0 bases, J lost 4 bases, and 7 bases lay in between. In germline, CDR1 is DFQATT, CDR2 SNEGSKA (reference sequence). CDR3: CSARDMGYEQYF. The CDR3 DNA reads TGCAGTGCTAGAGACATGGGTTACGAGCAGTACTTC.